Listed here are 8 T cell receptor beta chains from one sample, sequenced in a study of metastatic and nonmetastatic thyroid tumors. TCRdb called clones again from the PCR reads with MiXCR. The table includes 100,000 or so clones, 15% detected once. All patients reached thyroid surgery having received no treatment beforehand. The sequenced material came from blood. Every receptor here comes from a female donor with papillary thyroid cancer or a benign thyroid nodule (not recorded which). Some clones in this sample may be carry-over from other donors' samples.

The sample holds a few counts of this clone. A much larger clone lies one base from this, so it may be a read error. Other DNA variants within this sample encode the same CDR3. The J gene is TRBJ2-3, the V gene TRBV10-3; a possible D gene is TRBD1 (6 bases). This CDR3 is built from 17 residues. CDR1 is ENHRY, CDR2 SYGVKD, per germline. The germline V and J ends were trimmed by 0 bases and 7 bases, with 20 bases remaining between them. As DNA, the CDR3 is TGTGCCATCAGTGAGTCGACGACAGGAACTCCCCCACATACGCAGTATTTT. It codes for CAISESTTGTPPHTQYF.

The sample holds many counts of this clone. The chain combines TRBV6-2 or TRBV6-3 with TRBJ1-6, with 11 bases aligning to TRBD1. Germline CDR1 and CDR2: MNHEY and SVGEGT. This CDR3 has 15 residues. V lost 4 bases, J lost 6 bases, and 2 bases stayed unmatched. CDR3: CASSFGTGGNSPLHF. CDR3 coding DNA: TGTGCCAGCAGTTTCGGGACAGGGGGTAATTCACCCCTCCACTTT.

The gene calls are TRBV6-4 and TRBJ2-1; 15 bases match TRBD2. The CDR3 has 20 amino acids. The germline gives CDR1 MRHNA, CDR2 SNTAGT. V gave up 8 bases and J gave up 2 bases; unmatched junction bases: 16. This CDR3 reads CASRSGGVGTSGGPYNEQFF. In DNA, the CDR3 is TGTGCCAGCCGGTCAGGGGGCGTCGGGACTAGCGGGGGGCCCTACAATGAGCAGTTCTTC.

The chain uses TRBV5-5 and TRBJ1-2; a possible D gene is TRBD1 (5 bases). V was pared by 0 bases and J by 3 bases, with 12 bases between. Germline values: CDR1 SGHKS, CDR2 YYEKEE (reference sequence). This CDR3 is 15 amino acids long. The CDR3, as DNA: TGTGCCAGCAGCTTGGATCAGGGTCGAGACTATGGCTACACCTTC. This translates into CASSLDQGRDYGYTF. The full variable domain, its missing parts supplied by reference TRBV5-5 and TRBJ1-2, is DAGVTQSPTHLIKTRGQQVTLRCSPISGHKSVSWYQQVLGQGPQFIFQYYEKEERGRGNFPDRFSARQFPNYSSELNVNALLLGDSALYLCASSLDQGRDYGYTFGSGTRLTVV.

This clone was counted only a few times. The chain combines TRBV4-2 with TRBJ2-5; no clear D. Per germline, CDR1 LGHNA and CDR2 YNFKEQ. Deletions cut 1 base from V and 1 base from J, with 10 bases between. This CDR3 spans 15 amino acids. CDR3 sequence reads: CASSQGPTGQETQYF. CDR3 nucleotides: TGTGCCAGCAGCCAAGGGCCCACGGGCCAAGAGACCCAGTACTTC.

This rearrangement joins TRBV6-9 to TRBJ1-5; D perhaps matches TRBD1 (5 bases). Germline CDR1 and CDR2: MNHGY and SVAAGI. The CDR3 covers 15 residues. The germline V and J ends were trimmed by 2 bases and 10 bases, with 18 bases remaining between them. Here the CDR3 DNA reads TGTGCCAGCAGTTATAGTTATCGGGGGGATTATCCCCAGCATTTT. The encoded protein is CASSYSYRGDYPQHF.

This clone was detected ten times or more. The V call is TRBV7-2, the J call TRBJ1-2; D call uncertain. This CDR3 spans 14 amino acids. Between the trimmed V and J ends, which lost 5 bases and 4 bases, there was a span of 14 bases. Germline V gene sequence: CDR1 SGHTA, CDR2 FQGNSA. CDR3 nucleotides: TGTGCCAGCAGCCCGCGTTCGTGGGCCTATGGCTACACCTTC. Amino acid sequence: CASSPRSWAYGYTF.

This clone was seen ten or more times. This chain connects TRBV3-1 to TRBJ2-2; maybe TRBD1 (7 bases). This CDR3 contains 16 residues. Germline CDR1 is LGHDT and CDR2 is YNNKEL (reference sequence). V gave up 3 bases and J gave up 4 bases, with 15 bases separating them. The CDR3 nucleotides are TGTGCCAGCAGCCATTCAGGAGGGGGCCCCACCGGGGAGCTGTTTTTT. Its protein is CASSHSGGGPTGELFF.